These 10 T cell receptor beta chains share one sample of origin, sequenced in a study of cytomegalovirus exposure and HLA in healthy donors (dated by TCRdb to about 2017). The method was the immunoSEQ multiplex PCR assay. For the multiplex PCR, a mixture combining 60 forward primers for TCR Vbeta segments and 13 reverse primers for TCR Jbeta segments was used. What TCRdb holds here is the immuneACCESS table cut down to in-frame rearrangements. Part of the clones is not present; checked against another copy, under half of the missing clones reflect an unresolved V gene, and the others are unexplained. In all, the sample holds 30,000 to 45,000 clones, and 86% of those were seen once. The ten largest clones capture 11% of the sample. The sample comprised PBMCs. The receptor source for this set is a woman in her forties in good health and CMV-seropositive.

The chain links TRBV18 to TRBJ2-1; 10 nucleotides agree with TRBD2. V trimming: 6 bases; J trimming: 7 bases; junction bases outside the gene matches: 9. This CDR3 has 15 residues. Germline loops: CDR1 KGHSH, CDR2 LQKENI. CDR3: CASSLTSGDGNEQFF. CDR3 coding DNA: TGTGCCAGCTCTCTTACTAGCGGGGATGGGAATGAGCAGTTCTTC.

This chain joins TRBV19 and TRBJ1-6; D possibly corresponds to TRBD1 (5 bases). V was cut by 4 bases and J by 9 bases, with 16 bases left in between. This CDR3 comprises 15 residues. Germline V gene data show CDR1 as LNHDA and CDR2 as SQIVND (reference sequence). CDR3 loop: CASSTAGGSGSPLHF. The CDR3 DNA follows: TGTGCCAGTAGTACGGCGGGGGGGAGCGGTTCACCCCTCCACTTT.

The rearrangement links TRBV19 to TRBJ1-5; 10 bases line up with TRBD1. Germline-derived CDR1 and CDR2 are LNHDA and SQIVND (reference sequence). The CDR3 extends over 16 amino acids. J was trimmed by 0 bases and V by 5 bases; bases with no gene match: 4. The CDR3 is CASSPTGGHSNQPQHF. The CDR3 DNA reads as TGTGCCAGTAGTCCGACAGGGGGCCATAGCAATCAGCCCCAGCATTTT.

DNA of the CDR3: TGTGCCAGCAGACCGGGACAGACTCTTAACTATGGCTACACCTTC. Its translation: CASRPGQTLNYGYTF. The chain employs TRBV28 and TRBJ1-2, with 7 positions matching TRBD1. Per germline, CDR1 MDHEN and CDR2 SYDVKM. This CDR3 region has 15 residues. V dropped 6 bases and J dropped 1; count of bases not matched to a gene: 8.

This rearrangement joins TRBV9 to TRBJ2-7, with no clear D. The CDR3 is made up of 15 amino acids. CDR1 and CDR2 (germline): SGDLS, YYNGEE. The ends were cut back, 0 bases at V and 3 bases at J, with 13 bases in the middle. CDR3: CASSVGGLTNYEQYF. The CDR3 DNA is TGTGCCAGCAGCGTAGGCGGCCTAACGAACTACGAGCAGTACTTC.

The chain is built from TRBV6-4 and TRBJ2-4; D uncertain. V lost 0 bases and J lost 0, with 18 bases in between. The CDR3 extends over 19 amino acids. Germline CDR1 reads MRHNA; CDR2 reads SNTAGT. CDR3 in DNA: TGTGCCAGCAGTGACTCCTCATCTCAAGAAGTACTAGCCAAAAACATTCAGTACTTC. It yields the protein CASSDSSSQEVLAKNIQYF.

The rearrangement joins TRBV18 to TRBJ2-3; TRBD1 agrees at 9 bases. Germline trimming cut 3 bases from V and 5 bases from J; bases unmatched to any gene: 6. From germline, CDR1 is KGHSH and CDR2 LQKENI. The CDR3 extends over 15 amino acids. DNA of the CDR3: TGTGCCAGCTCACCCTTACAGGGGGCGCAAGATACGCAGTATTTT. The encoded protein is CASSPLQGAQDTQYF.

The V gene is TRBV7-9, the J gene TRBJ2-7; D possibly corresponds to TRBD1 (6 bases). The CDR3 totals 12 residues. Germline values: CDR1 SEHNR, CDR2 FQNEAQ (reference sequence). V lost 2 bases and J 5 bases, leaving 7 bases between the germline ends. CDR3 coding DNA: TGTGCCAGCAGCTTACAGGGGAACGAGCAGTACTTC. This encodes CASSLQGNEQYF.

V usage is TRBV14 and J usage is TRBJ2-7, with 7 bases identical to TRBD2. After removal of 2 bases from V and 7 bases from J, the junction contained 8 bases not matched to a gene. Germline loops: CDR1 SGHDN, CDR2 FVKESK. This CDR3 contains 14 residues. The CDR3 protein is CASSQTTRTSEQYF. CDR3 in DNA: TGTGCCAGCAGCCAAACGACGCGGACTAGTGAGCAGTACTTC.

The CDR3 DNA reads TGTGCCAGCAGCCTGGGGGGTAACTATGGCTACACCTTC. It codes for CASSLGGNYGYTF. The chain uses TRBV6-5 and TRBJ1-2; perhaps TRBD1 as D (5 bases). The V end lost 6 bases, the J end lost 1 base, and 9 bases lay between the germline ends. Looked up from germline, CDR1 is MNHEY and CDR2 is SVGAGI. The CDR3 spans 13 residues.